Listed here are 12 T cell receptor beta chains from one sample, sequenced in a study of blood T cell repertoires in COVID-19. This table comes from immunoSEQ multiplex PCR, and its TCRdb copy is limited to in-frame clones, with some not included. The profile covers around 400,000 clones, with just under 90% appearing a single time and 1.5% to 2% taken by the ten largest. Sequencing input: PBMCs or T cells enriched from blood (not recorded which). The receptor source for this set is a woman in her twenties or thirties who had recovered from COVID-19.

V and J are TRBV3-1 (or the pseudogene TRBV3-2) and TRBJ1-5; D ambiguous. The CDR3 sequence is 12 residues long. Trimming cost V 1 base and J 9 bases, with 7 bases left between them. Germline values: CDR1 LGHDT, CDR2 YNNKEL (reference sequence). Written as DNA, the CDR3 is TGTGCCAGCAGCCAAGGGCCAGGGCCCCAGCATTTT. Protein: CASSQGPGPQHF.

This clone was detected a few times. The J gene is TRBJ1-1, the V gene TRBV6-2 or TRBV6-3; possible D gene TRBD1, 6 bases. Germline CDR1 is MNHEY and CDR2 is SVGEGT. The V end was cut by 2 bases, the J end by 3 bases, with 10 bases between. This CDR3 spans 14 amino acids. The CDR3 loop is CASSYGRGYTEAFF. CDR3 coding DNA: TGTGCCAGCAGTTACGGGAGGGGGTACACTGAAGCTTTCTTT.

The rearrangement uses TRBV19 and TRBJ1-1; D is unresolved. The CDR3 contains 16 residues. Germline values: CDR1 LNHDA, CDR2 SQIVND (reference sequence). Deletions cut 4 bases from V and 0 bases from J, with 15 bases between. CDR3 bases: TGTGCCAGTAGTAAGGTTCGGGTAATAATGAACACTGAAGCTTTCTTT. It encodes CASSKVRVIMNTEAFF.

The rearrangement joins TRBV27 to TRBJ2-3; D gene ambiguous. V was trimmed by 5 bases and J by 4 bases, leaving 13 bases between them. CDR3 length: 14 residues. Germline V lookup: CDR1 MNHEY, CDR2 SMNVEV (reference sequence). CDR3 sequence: CASSLLLSADTQYF. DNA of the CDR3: TGTGCCAGCAGTCTCCTACTGAGTGCAGATACGCAGTATTTT.

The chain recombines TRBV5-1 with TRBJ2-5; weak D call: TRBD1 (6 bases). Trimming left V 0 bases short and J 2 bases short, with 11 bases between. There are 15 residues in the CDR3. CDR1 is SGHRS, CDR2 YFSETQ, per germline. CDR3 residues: CASSLDRVGQETQYF. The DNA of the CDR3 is TGCGCCAGCAGCTTGGACAGGGTGGGTCAAGAGACCCAGTACTTC. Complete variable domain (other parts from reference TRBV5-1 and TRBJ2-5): KAGVTQTPRYLIKTRGQQVTLSCSPISGHRSVSWYQQTPGQGLQFLFEYFSETQRNKGNFPGRFSGRQFSNSRSEMNVSTLELGDSALYLCASSLDRVGQETQYFGPGTRLLVL.

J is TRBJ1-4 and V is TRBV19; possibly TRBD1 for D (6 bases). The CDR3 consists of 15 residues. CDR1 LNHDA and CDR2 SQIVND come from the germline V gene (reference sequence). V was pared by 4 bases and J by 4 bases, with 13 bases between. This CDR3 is CASSRATGHNEKLFF. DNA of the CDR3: TGTGCCAGTAGTAGGGCGACAGGTCATAATGAAAAACTGTTTTTT.

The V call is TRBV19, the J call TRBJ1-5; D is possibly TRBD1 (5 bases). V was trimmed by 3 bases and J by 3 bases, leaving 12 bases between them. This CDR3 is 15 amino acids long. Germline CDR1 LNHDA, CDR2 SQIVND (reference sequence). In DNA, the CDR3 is TGTGCCAGTAGTATTGGCAGGGCACCCAATCAGCCCCAGCATTTT. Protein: CASSIGRAPNQPQHF. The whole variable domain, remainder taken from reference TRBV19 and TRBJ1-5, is DGGITQSPKYLFRKEGQNVTLSCEQNLNHDAMYWYRQDPGQGLRLIYYSQIVNDFQKGDIAEGYSVSREKKESFPLTVTSAQKNPTAFYLCASSIGRAPNQPQHFGDGTRLSIL.

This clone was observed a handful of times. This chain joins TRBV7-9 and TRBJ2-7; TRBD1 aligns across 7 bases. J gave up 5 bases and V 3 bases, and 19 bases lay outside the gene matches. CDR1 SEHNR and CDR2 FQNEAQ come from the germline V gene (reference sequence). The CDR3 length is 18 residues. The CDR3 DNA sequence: TGTGCCAGCAGCTTCGCACTCCTATCGACAGGGACGGTCGACGAGCAGTACTTC. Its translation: CASSFALLSTGTVDEQYF.

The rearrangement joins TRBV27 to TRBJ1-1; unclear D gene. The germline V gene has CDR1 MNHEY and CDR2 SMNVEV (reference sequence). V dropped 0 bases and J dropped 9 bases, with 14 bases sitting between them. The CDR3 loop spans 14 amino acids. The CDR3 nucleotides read TGTGCCAGCAGTTTATCGAAAAGTGGCAGGCAAGCTTTCTTT. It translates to CASSLSKSGRQAFF.

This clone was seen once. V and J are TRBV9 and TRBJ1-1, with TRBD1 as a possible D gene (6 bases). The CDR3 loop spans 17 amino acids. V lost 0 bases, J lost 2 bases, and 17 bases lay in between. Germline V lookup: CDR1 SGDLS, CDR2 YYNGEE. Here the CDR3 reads CASSVDPPGALNTEAFF. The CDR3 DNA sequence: TGTGCCAGCAGCGTAGACCCACCAGGGGCCCTTAACACTGAAGCTTTCTTT. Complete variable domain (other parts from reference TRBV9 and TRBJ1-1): DSGVTQTPKHLITATGQRVTLRCSPRSGDLSVYWYQQSLDQGLQFLIQYYNGEERAKGNILERFSAQQFPDLHSELNLSSLELGDSALYFCASSVDPPGALNTEAFFGQGTRLTVV.

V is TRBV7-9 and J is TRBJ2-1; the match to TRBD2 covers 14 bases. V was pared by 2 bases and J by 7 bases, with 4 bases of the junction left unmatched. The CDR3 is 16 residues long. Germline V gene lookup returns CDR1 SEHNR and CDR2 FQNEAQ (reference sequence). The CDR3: CASSLRLAGGVNEQFF. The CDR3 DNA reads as TGTGCCAGCAGCTTACGACTAGCGGGAGGGGTTAATGAGCAGTTCTTC.

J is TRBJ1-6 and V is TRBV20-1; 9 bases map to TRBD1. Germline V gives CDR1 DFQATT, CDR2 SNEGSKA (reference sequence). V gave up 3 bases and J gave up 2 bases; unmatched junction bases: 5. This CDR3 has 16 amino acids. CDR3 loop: CSASRQGGPYNSPLHF. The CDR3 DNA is TGCAGTGCTAGTAGACAGGGGGGGCCCTATAATTCACCCCTCCACTTT.